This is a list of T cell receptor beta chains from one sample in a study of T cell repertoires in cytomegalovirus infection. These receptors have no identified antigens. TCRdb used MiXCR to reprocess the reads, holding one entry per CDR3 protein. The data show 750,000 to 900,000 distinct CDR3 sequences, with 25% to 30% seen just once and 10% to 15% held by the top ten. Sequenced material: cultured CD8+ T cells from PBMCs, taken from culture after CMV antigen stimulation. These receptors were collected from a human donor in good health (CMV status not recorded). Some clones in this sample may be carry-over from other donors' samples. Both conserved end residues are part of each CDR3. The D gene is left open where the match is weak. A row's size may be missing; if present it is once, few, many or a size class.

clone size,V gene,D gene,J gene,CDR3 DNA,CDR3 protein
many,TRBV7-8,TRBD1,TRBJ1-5,TGTGCCAGCAGCTGGGGACAGGGTGCTCAGCCCCAGCATTTT,CASSWGQGAQPQHF
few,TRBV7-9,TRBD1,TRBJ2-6,TGTGCCAGCAGACCTGGGACAGGCCCTGGGGCCAACGTCCTGACTTTC,CASRPGTGPGANVLTF
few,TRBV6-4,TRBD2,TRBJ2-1,TGTGCCAGCAGTCCCACCGGACTAGCGGGGGACTACAATGAGCAGTTCTTC,CASSPTGLAGDYNEQFF
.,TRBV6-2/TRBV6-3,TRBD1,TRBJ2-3,TGTGCCAGCAGTTATCCCCGGGACAGAAACACAGATACGCAGTATTTT,CASSYPRDRNTDTQYF
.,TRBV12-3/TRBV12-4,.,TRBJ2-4,TGTGCCAGCAGTTTAGTGAGCACAGGGATTCAGTACTTC,CASSLVSTGIQYF
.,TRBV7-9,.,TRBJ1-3,TGTGCCAGCAGCGCAGCATCTTCTGGAAACACCATATATTTT,CASSAASSGNTIYF
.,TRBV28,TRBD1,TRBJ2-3,TGTGCCAGCAGTTTATCTCGACAGGGAGCATGGAGCACAGATACGCAGTATTTT,CASSLSRQGAWSTDTQYF
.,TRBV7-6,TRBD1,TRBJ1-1,TGTGCCAGCAGCCCCCGGACAGGGGATACTGAAGCTTTCTTT,CASSPRTGDTEAFF
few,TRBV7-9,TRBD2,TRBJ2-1,TGTGCCAGCAGCTTCGGGAGCGGGGGATACAATGAGCAGTTCTTC,CASSFGSGGYNEQFF
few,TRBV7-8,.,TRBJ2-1,TGTGCCAGCAGCTTTGCGGCAGGATCCGTTTATGAGCAGTTCTTC,CASSFAAGSVYEQFF
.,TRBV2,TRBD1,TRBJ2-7,TGTGCCAGCAATGCTCCCCGGACAGGGGGCTTGAGCGAGCAGTACTTC,CASNAPRTGGLSEQYF
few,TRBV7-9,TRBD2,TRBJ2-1,TGTGCCAGCAGCTTAGACGCGGGGGGCACCGGCAATGAGCAGTTCTTC,CASSLDAGGTGNEQFF
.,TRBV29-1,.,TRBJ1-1,TGCAGCGTCCTGACTGGGAGAGGGTGGAACACTGAAGCTTTCTTT,CSVLTGRGWNTEAFF
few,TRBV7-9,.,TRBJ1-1,TGTGCCAGCAGCTTCACGCCCAGGGGATTGAACACTGAAGCTTTCTTT,CASSFTPRGLNTEAFF
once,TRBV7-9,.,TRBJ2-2,TGTGCCAGCAGCTTAGTGGGGACGACCGGGTTCACCGGGGAGCTGTTTTTT,CASSLVGTTGFTGELFF
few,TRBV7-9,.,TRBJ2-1,TGTGCCAGCAGCTTAGACACAGGCTCCTACAATGAGCAGTTCTTC,CASSLDTGSYNEQFF
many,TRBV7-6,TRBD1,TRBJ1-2,TGTGCCAGCAGCTTAACCGGGACAGGGCTGAATGGCTACACCTTC,CASSLTGTGLNGYTF
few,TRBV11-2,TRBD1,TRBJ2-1,TGTGCCAGCAGTGGGGGGACAGGGGTCTACAATGAGCAGTTCTTC,CASSGGTGVYNEQFF
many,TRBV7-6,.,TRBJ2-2,TGTGCCAGCAGCTTATGGGACTTGGCGGACGGGGAGCTGTTTTTT,CASSLWDLADGELFF
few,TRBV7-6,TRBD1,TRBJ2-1,TGTGCCAGCAGCTTACCCTGGGGACAGGGGTCCCTTTACAATGAGCAGTTCTTC,CASSLPWGQGSLYNEQFF
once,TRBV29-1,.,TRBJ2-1,TGCAGCGTTCTTTACCGGGCCGCGCAGTTCTTC,CSVLYRAAQFF
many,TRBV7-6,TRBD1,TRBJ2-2,TGTGCCAGCAGCTTAGGGGGACAGTACACCGGGGAGCTGTTTTTT,CASSLGGQYTGELFF
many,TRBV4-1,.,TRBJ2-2,TGCGCCAGCAGCCAAGTCAGTAGCGTAAGCACCGGGGAGCTGTTTTTT,CASSQVSSVSTGELFF
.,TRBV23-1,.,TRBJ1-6,TGCGCCAGCAGTAGAACCGGGACATTGACAAATTCACCCCTCCACTTT,CASSRTGTLTNSPLHF
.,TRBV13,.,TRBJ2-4,TGTGCCAGCAGCTTAGGGGGCAGAGAGGCCAAAAACATTCAGTACTTC,CASSLGGREAKNIQYF
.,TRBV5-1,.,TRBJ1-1,TGCGCCAGCAGCTTGACGCCGGACAGACCAATTTTGGGACTGAACACTGAAGCTTTCTTT,CASSLTPDRPILGLNTEAFF
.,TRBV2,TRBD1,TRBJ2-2,TGTGCCAGCAGTGGGGACAGGGTTAGCACCGGGGAGCTGTTTTTT,CASSGDRVSTGELFF
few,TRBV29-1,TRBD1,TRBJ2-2,TGCAGCGTTGAAGGGGACAGGGGGGGCACCGGGGAGCTGTTTTTT,CSVEGDRGGTGELFF
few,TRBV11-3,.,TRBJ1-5,TGTGCCAGCAGCTTGGACGGCCTCAATCAGCCCCAGCATTTT,CASSLDGLNQPQHF
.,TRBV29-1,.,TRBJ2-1,TGCAGCGTTGAAGCGGAGACCTGGGACCGCATATCCGAGGAGCAGTTCTTC,CSVEAETWDRISEEQFF
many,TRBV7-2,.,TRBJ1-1,TGTGCCAGCAGCACGGGACCCTCCGGCGCTTTCTTT,CASSTGPSGAFF
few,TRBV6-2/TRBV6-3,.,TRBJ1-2,TGTGCCAGCAGTTACTCGAGAGGGGGGGACACCACTGGCTACACCTTC,CASSYSRGGDTTGYTF
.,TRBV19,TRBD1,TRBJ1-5,TGTGCCAGTAGTGCCTTGGGACAGGGGAGCAATCAGCCCCAGCATTTT,CASSALGQGSNQPQHF
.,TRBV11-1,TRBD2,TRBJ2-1,TGTGCCAGCAGCCGACCGGGACTAGCGCCGTACAATGAGCAGTTCTTC,CASSRPGLAPYNEQFF
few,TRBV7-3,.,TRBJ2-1,TGTGCCAGCAGCCCTAGTAGCGAGTTGGGATACAATGAGCAGTTCTTC,CASSPSSELGYNEQFF
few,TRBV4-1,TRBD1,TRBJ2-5,TGCGCCAGCAGCCAAGGGACAGGGGGCTTGAAAGAGACCCAGTACTTC,CASSQGTGGLKETQYF
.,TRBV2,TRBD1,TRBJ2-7,TGTGCCAGCAGTGGAGGGACAGGACCCTACGAGCAGTACTTC,CASSGGTGPYEQYF
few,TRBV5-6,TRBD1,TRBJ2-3,TGTGCCAGCAGCTTAAGATCTGGACAGGGGGCGGAAGATACGCAGTATTTT,CASSLRSGQGAEDTQYF
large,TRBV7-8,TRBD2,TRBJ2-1,TGTGCCAGCAGCTTAACTAGCGGGGATTACAATGAGCAGTTCTTC,CASSLTSGDYNEQFF
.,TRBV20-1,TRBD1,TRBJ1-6,TGCAGTGCAAGGGACAGGAGGGCCTATAATTCACCCCTCCACTTT,CSARDRRAYNSPLHF
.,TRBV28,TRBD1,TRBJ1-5,TGTGCCAGCAGTTGGGACAGGGGGGTCCAGCCCCAGCATTTT,CASSWDRGVQPQHF
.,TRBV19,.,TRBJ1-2,TGTGCCAGTAGTATTAGCGGAGATTACTATGGCTACACCTTC,CASSISGDYYGYTF
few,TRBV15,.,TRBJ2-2,TGTGCCACCAGCGAAACCGGGGAGCTGTTTTTT,CATSETGELFF
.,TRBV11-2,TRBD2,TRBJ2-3,TGTGCCAGCAGCACCTGGACTAGCGGCAACACAGATACGCAGTATTTT,CASSTWTSGNTDTQYF
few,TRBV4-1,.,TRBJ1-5,TGCGCCAGCAGTGGGACTGTTCATAGCAATCAGCCCCAGCATTTT,CASSGTVHSNQPQHF
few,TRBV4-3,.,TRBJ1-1,TGCGCCAGCAGCCAAGTCTACGGAGGTATGAACACTGAAGCTTTCTTT,CASSQVYGGMNTEAFF
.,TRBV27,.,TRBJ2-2,TGTGCCAGCACCTCAAGGACAGAATTGACCGGGGAGCTGTTTTTT,CASTSRTELTGELFF
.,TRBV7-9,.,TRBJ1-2,TGTGCCAGCAGCTTTACCAACCCGGTACGCTATGGCTACACCTTC,CASSFTNPVRYGYTF
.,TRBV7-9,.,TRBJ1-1,TGTGCCAGCAGCTTAGGTTCGGGATACACAAACACTGAAGCTTTCTTT,CASSLGSGYTNTEAFF
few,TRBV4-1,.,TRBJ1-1,TGCGCCAGCAGCCATGGGATGGCCCTGAACACTGAAGCTTTCTTT,CASSHGMALNTEAFF
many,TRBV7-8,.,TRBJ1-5,TGTGCCAGCAGCTTAACCGAGGGCAATCAGCCCCAGCATTTT,CASSLTEGNQPQHF
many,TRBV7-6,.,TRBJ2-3,TGTGCCAGCAGCTTAGTTGGGGAACGCACAGATACGCAGTATTTT,CASSLVGERTDTQYF
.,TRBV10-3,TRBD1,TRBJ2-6,TGTGCCATCAGGAAAACCCAAAGGGTGGAACAGGGGACGGCTGGGGCCAACGTCCTGACTTTC,CAIRKTQRVEQGTAGANVLTF
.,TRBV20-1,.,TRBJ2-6,TGCAGTGCTAGAGCTTTTGATGGGGCCAACGTCCTGACTTTC,CSARAFDGANVLTF